The count of the clone carrying this T cell receptor beta chain is one. Germline V gene lookup returns CDR1 SQVTM and CDR2 ANQGSEA. This CDR3 has 15 residues. Trimming left V 8 bases short and J 0 bases short, with 17 bases between. In the original analysis: The authors estimated nucleated cell counts from reference gene primer amplification. The table came from immunoSEQ multiplex PCR; TCRdb's copy has only in-frame clones and leaves some out. The V and J calls and clone size are taken from that table; D and trimming were inferred from the DNA. The data contain about 100,000 clones, 80% to 90% of them seen just once; the ten biggest clones take up about 34%. The data are from a study of blood T cell repertoires in COVID-19. Overall study: From the United States, Italy and Spain came samples of acute and convalescent COVID-19. Sample material is recorded as cDNA or gDNA derived from T cells, B-cell-depleted T cells, or PBMCs.

This chain joins TRBV29-1 and TRBJ1-3, with D tentatively TRBD1 (5 bases). The sample consisted of peripheral blood. This TCR derives from a woman aged 80 or over with acute or convalescent COVID-19. Here the CDR3 reads CSPLTAYYSGNTIYF. CDR3 coding DNA: TGCAGCCCCTTGACAGCGTACTACTCTGGAAACACCATATATTTT. The whole variable domain, filled in from reference TRBV29-1 and TRBJ1-3, reads SAVISQKPSRDICQRGTSLTIQCQVDSQVTMMFWYRQQPGQSLTLIATANQGSEATYESGFVIDKFPISRPNLTFSTLTVSNMSPEDSSIYLCSPLTAYYSGNTIYFGEGSWLTVV.